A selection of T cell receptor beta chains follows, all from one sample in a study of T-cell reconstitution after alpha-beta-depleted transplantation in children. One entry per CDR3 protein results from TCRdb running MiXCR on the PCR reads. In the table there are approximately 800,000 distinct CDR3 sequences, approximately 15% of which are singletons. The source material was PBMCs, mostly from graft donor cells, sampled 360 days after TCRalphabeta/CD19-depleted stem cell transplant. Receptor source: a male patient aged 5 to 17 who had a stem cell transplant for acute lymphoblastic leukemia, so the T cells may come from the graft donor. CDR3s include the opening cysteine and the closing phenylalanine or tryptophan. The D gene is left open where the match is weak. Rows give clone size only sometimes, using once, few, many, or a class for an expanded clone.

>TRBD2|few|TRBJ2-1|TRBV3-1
TGTGCCAGCAGCCAAGGGAGGAGGGAGGGCCCGAGCTACAATGAGCAGTTCTTC
CASSQGRREGPSYNEQFF
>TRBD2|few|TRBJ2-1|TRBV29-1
TGCAGCGTGGGGGGACTAGCGGATGAAGGGATCTACAATGAGCAGTTCTTC
CSVGGLADEGIYNEQFF
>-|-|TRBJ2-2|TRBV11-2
TGTGCCAGCAGCTTAGATCCGGGAGCTGACACCGGGGAGCTGTTTTTT
CASSLDPGADTGELFF
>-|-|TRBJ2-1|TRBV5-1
TGCGCCAGCAGGATGGGGAGTCAGGGTCTACATAGTGAGCAGTTCTTC
CASRMGSQGLHSEQFF
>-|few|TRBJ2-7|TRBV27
TGTGCCAGCAGTTTACGAGGGCCTATCGACCCCTTCAGGGAAAGTTCCTACGAGCAGTACTTC
CASSLRGPIDPFRESSYEQYF
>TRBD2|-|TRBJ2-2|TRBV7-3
TGTGCCAGCAGCTTAGTCGTTGGACTAGCGGGAGATACCGGGGAGCTGTTTTTT
CASSLVVGLAGDTGELFF
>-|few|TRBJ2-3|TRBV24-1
TGTGCCACCAGTGATGGAGCCAGGGCGGTAGATACGCAGTATTTT
CATSDGARAVDTQYF
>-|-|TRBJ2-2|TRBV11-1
TGTGCCAGCAGCCTACAGCCAACCACCACCGGGGAGCTGTTTTTT
CASSLQPTTTGELFF
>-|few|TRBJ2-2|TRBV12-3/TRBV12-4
TGTGCCAGCAGCAGGGGATTCCCCGGGGAGCTGTTTTTT
CASSRGFPGELFF
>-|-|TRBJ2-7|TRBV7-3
TGTGCCAGCAGCCCAAAGGGGGCTAGCGGGTTGGGCGAGCAGTACTTC
CASSPKGASGLGEQYF
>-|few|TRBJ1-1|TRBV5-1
TGCGCCAGCAGCTCCAGGGGCGCTGAAGCTTTCTTT
CASSSRGAEAFF
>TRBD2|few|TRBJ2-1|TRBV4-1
TGCGCCAGCAGCCTACTAGCGGGAGGGCTGGCTGAGCAGTTCTTC
CASSLLAGGLAEQFF
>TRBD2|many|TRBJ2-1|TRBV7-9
TGTGCCAGCAGCTCCGTGGGGCTAGCGGATTACAATGAGCAGTTCTTC
CASSSVGLADYNEQFF
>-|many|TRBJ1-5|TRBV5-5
TGTGCCAGCAGCTTGGGGACAGTCAGCAATCAGCCCCAGCATTTT
CASSLGTVSNQPQHF
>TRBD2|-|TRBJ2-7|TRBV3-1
TGTGCCAGCAGCCCACAGCTGGCGGGGGCCTACGAGCAGTACTTC
CASSPQLAGAYEQYF
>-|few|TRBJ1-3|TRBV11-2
TGTGCCAGCAGCGCCTCTCCTGGAAACACCATATATTTT
CASSASPGNTIYF
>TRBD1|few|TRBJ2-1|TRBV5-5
TGTGCCAGCAGTTCGTCGCCTGACAGGGTACTACAGGAGCAGTTCTTC
CASSSSPDRVLQEQFF
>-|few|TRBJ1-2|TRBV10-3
TGTGCCATCAGTGAGTCTAGGGGAGGCTACACCTTC
CAISESRGGYTF
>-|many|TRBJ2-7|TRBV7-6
TGTGCCAGCAGCTTGTCCCTAGATCCCTCCTACGAGCAGTACTTC
CASSLSLDPSYEQYF
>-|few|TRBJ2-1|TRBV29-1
TGCAGCGTTGGGGGGTGGCCCGACAATGAGCAGTTCTTC
CSVGGWPDNEQFF
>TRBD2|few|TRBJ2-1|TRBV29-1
TGCAGCGTGGGTAGGAGTGCGGGAGGGTCCAATGAGCAGTTCTTC
CSVGRSAGGSNEQFF
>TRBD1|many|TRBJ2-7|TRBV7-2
TGTGCCAGCAGCTTAGGACAGGGGGGGAACGAGCAGTACTTC
CASSLGQGGNEQYF
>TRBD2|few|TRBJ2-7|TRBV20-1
TGCAGTGGGCTAGCGGGAGGGGATTCCTACGAGCAGTACTTC
CSGLAGGDSYEQYF
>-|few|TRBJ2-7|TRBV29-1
TGCAGCGTTGTAGGTGTCGAGTGGGGAGAGCAGTACTTC
CSVVGVEWGEQYF
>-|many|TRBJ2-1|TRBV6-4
TGTGCCAGCAGTGACTCCCTAGAGGGCTCCTACAATGAGCAGTTCTTC
CASSDSLEGSYNEQFF
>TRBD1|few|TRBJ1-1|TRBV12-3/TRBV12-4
TGTGCCAGCAGTAGTGGACAGGGGGCATATATGGGCACTGAAGCTTTCTTT
CASSSGQGAYMGTEAFF
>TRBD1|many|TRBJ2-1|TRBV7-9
TGTGCCAGCAGCGAATTGACAGGGTTGGGGTACAATGAGCAGTTCTTC
CASSELTGLGYNEQFF
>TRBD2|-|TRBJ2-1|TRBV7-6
TGTGCCAGCAGCTTTGTTTCCGCGGGAGGCTACAATGAGCAGTTCTTC
CASSFVSAGGYNEQFF
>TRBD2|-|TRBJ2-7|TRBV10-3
TGTGCCATCATGGCTGGCAGGCCCAGACCGGGACTAGGAATGCTCGAGCAGTACTTC
CAIMAGRPRPGLGMLEQYF
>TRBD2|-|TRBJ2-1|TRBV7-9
TGTGCCAGCAGCTTAGCCCCCGGGACTAGCGGAGGCAATGAGCAGTTCTTC
CASSLAPGTSGGNEQFF
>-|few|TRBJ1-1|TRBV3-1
TGTGCCAGCAGCCGTATACCAGGGACCTTCGACACTGAAGCTTTCTTT
CASSRIPGTFDTEAFF
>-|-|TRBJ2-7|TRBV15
TGTGCCACCAGCAGAGCCCCAGGGGCGAGGGAGCAGTACTTC
CATSRAPGAREQYF
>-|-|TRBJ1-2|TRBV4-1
TGCGCCAGCAGCCAAGCATTCCTTGCCGTAAAGCCTTCGGAGGGCTACACCTTC
CASSQAFLAVKPSEGYTF
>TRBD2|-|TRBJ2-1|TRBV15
TGTGCCACCAGCCACGCTTTAGCGGGGTTCTCCTACAATGAGCAGTTCTTC
CATSHALAGFSYNEQFF
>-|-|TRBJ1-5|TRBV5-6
TGTGCCAGCAGCTTGGAAACGGGACTTCAGCCCCAGCATTTT
CASSLETGLQPQHF
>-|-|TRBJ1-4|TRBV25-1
TGTGCCAGCAGTGAGGGGGTAAGGGATGAAAAACTGTTTTTT
CASSEGVRDEKLFF
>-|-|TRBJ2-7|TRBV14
TGTGCCAGCAGCTCCAGGACCGTAGTTAAGTACTTC
CASSSRTVVKYF
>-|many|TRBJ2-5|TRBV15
TGTGCCACCAGCAGAAGCGTCGGGCCCCAAGAGACCCAGTACTTC
CATSRSVGPQETQYF
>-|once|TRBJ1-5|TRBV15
TGTGCCACCAGCAGGGCTGACAGTATTCATCAGCCCCAGCATTTT
CATSRADSIHQPQHF
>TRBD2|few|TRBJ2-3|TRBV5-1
TGCGCCAGCAGCTTCGGACTAGCGCGTACAGATACGCAGTATTTT
CASSFGLARTDTQYF
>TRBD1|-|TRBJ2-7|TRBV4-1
TGCGCCAGCAGCCTAAGCGGACAGGTTGGGACCTACGAGCAGTACTTC
CASSLSGQVGTYEQYF
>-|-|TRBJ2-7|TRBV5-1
TGCGCCAGCAGCCGAATACAAGAAGGCTACGAGCAGTACTTC
CASSRIQEGYEQYF
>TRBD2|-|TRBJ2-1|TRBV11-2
TGTGCCAGCAGCTTAATTAGCGGGTCTATCTACAATGAGCAGTTCTTC
CASSLISGSIYNEQFF
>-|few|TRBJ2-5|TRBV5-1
TGCGCCAGCAGAGGTCCCAGTCAAGAGACCCAGTACTTC
CASRGPSQETQYF
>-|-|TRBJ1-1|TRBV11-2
TGTGCCAGCAGCTTAGGAGGGCAGGGAGGAAGAGATGGGGAAGCTTTCTTT
CASSLGGQGGRDGEAFF
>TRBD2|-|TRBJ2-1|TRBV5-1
TGCGCCAGCAGCGAAGGACTAGCGGGAGTCAAGTTTGAGCAGTTCTTC
CASSEGLAGVKFEQFF
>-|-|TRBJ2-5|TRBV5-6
TGTGCCAGCAGCTTGCGGGACTGGGGACAAGAGACCCAGTACTTC
CASSLRDWGQETQYF
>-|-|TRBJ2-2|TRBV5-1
TGCGCCAGCAGCTTGGACTCCCCCGGGGAGCTGTTTTTT
CASSLDSPGELFF
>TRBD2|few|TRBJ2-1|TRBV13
TGTGCCAGCAGCTTTACGAGCGGGAGGGCCTTTGAGCAGTTCTTC
CASSFTSGRAFEQFF
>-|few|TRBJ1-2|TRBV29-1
TGCAGCGTCTCGGACGGTGCCTATGGCTACACCTTC
CSVSDGAYGYTF
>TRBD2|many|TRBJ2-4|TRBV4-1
TGCGCCAGCAGCCAAGGACTAGCGGGGATAGCCAAAAACATTCAGTACTTC
CASSQGLAGIAKNIQYF
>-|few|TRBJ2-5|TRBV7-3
TGTGCCAGCAGCCCCGGTCGAAGACAAGAAGAGACCCAGTACTTC
CASSPGRRQEETQYF
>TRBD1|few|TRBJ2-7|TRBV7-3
TGTGCCAGCAGCGCACAGGGGGCGATAGACGAGCAGTACTTC
CASSAQGAIDEQYF
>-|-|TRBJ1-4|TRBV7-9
TGTGCCAGTCGAAGAACAGCGAATGAAAAACTGTTTTTT
CASRRTANEKLFF
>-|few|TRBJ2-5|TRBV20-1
TGCAGTGCTAGAGGGGGGAGTACGAGACTGGGCCAAGAGACCCAGTACTTC
CSARGGSTRLGQETQYF
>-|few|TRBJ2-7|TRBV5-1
TGCGCCAGCAGCTGGACTAACTCCTACGAGCAGTACTTC
CASSWTNSYEQYF
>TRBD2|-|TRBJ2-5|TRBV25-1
TGTGCCAGCAAACTAGCGGGAGGAGCAGAGACCCAGTACTTC
CASKLAGGAETQYF